Sequencing of this TCR beta chain was carried out in a study of T cell changes during pregnancy in multiple sclerosis. V dropped 0 bases and J dropped 7 bases, with 13 bases sitting between them. Germline CDR1 and CDR2: LNHNV and YYDKDF (reference sequence). This CDR3 has 15 residues. Assay used: immunoSEQ multiplex PCR; TCRdb lists only in-frame clones, some missing. This repertoire shows more than 35,000 clones, 85% to 90% found once; its top ten account for around 5.6%. The starting material was CD8+ T cells from peripheral blood mononuclear cells, obtained after pregnancy. The chain links TRBV15 to TRBJ1-5; D unclear. This clonotype was sampled from a female donor in good health, enrolled as a control in a pregnancy study. CDR3 protein: CATSRDGEGGQPQHF. The DNA for the CDR3 is TGTGCCACCAGCAGAGATGGGGAGGGTGGGCAGCCCCAGCATTTT.